The 21 T cell receptor beta chains in this list originate from one sample, sequenced in a study of blood T cell repertoires in COVID-19. Sequencing was performed with immunoSEQ multiplex PCR; in TCRdb, only in-frame clones are kept and a portion is missing. The sample has under 150,000 clones; around 81% are singletons. Sequenced material: peripheral blood. The receptors derive from a woman in her forties or fifties with acute or convalescent COVID-19.

The chain uses TRBV16 and TRBJ1-4; D may be TRBD1 (5 bases). Per the germline V gene, CDR1 is KGHSY and CDR2 is FQNENV. CDR3 length equals 14 residues. V dropped 6 bases and J dropped 2 bases, with 10 bases sitting between them. The CDR3: CASSRGDTNEKLFF. In DNA, the CDR3 is TGTGCCAGCAGTCGCGGGGACACTAATGAAAAACTGTTTTTT.

The chain employs TRBV6-1 and TRBJ1-3, with a possible D match to TRBD1 (5 bases). Germline loops: CDR1 MNHNS, CDR2 SASEGT. CDR3 length: 16 residues. The V gene lost 4 bases and the J gene lost 2 bases, with 15 bases spanning the gap. The CDR3 protein is CASSATSREPGNTIYF. The CDR3 bases are TGTGCCAGCAGTGCCACCTCCAGGGAACCTGGAAACACCATATATTTT.

This chain uses TRBV4-3 with TRBJ2-7; 8 nucleotides align to TRBD1. The germline V gene encodes CDR1 LGHNA and CDR2 YSLEER. The ends lost 1 base at V and 13 bases at J; junction bases unmatched: 18. The CDR3 has 16 amino acids. Here the CDR3 reads CASSQAFRDRRVWQYF. CDR3 coding DNA: TGCGCCAGCAGCCAAGCCTTCCGGGACAGGAGGGTATGGCAATACTTC.

This chain connects TRBV7-9 to TRBJ1-5; 8 bases match TRBD1. The CDR3 has 16 residues. CDR1 and CDR2 from the germline V gene are SEHNR and FQNEAQ (reference sequence). The trim removed 4 bases at V and 3 bases at J, leaving 8 bases unmatched. This CDR3 is CASSSGQGNDNQPQHF. In DNA, the CDR3 is TGTGCCAGCAGCTCCGGACAGGGTAACGACAATCAGCCCCAGCATTTT.

J is TRBJ1-2 and V is TRBV19; D unresolved. From germline, CDR1 is LNHDA and CDR2 SQIVND (reference sequence). With 5 bases removed from V and 3 bases from J, the gap between germline ends came to 16 bases. The CDR3 runs to 15 residues. DNA of the CDR3: TGTGCCAGTAGTTTTTCGTCAGTGTTGGACTATGGCTACACCTTC. Translated: CASSFSSVLDYGYTF. Using reference TRBV19 and TRBJ1-2 for the parts outside the CDR3, the full variable domain is DGGITQSPKYLFRKEGQNVTLSCEQNLNHDAMYWYRQDPGQGLRLIYYSQIVNDFQKGDIAEGYSVSREKKESFPLTVTSAQKNPTAFYLCASSFSSVLDYGYTFGSGTRLTVV.

The rearrangement joins TRBV7-9 to TRBJ1-5; D is perhaps TRBD1 (5 bases). Germline V CDR1 and CDR2: SEHNR, FQNEAQ (reference sequence). CDR3 length equals 15 residues. Trimming removed 0 bases at V and 5 bases at J, with 11 bases between. Here the CDR3 reads CASSLAGGIDQPQHF. For the CDR3, the DNA is TGTGCCAGCAGCTTAGCCGGGGGGATTGATCAGCCCCAGCATTTT.

The chain combines TRBV2 with TRBJ2-5; 7 bases line up with TRBD2. The CDR3 is 13 residues long. Germline-derived CDR1 and CDR2 are SNHLY and FYNNEI. V lost 7 bases and J lost 3; bases outside the gene matches: 5. The CDR3 nucleotides read TGTGCCAGCAAGATGGGGAGGGAAGAGACCCAGTACTTC. Encoded protein: CASKMGREETQYF.

The genes are TRBV27 and TRBJ1-1; 8 positions match TRBD1. Trimming cost V 1 base and J 4 bases; bases outside gene matches: 5. The CDR3 extends over 15 amino acids. Germline values: CDR1 MNHEY, CDR2 SMNVEV (reference sequence). This chain's CDR3 is CASSLFQGAGTEAFF. DNA of the CDR3: TGTGCCAGCAGTTTATTTCAGGGGGCAGGCACTGAAGCTTTCTTT.

This chain connects TRBV28 to TRBJ2-3, with D perhaps TRBD1 (5 bases). V gave up 2 bases and J gave up 2 bases, with 8 bases separating them. The CDR3 has 14 amino acids. In germline, CDR1 is MDHEN, CDR2 SYDVKM. The CDR3: CASSLDRNTDTQYF. CDR3 coding DNA: TGTGCCAGCAGTTTAGACAGAAACACAGATACGCAGTATTTT.

The CDR3: CATSRDGATARENIQYF. CDR3 bases: TGTGCCACCAGCAGAGATGGGGCCACTGCACGGGAAAACATTCAGTACTTC. The chain links TRBV15 to TRBJ2-4, with D maybe TRBD1 (5 bases). The ends were cut back, 0 bases at V and 5 bases at J, with 17 bases in the middle. CDR3 size: 17 residues. Germline-derived CDR1 and CDR2 are LNHNV and YYDKDF (reference sequence). The full variable domain, completed using reference TRBV15 and TRBJ2-4, is DAMVIQNPRYQVTQFGKPVTLSCSQTLNHNVMYWYQQKSSQAPKLLFHYYDKDFNNEADTPDNFQSRRPNTSFCFLDIRSPGLGDTAMYLCATSRDGATARENIQYFGAGTRLSVL.

The chain uses TRBV18 and TRBJ1-2; 9 bases map to TRBD1. Unmatched junction bases numbered 5, after V lost 4 bases and J lost 5 bases. CDR1 KGHSH and CDR2 LQKENI come from the germline V gene. The CDR3 is 14 amino acids. CDR3 protein: CASSLAGQGYGYTF. The CDR3 DNA reads as TGTGCCAGCTCACTAGCTGGACAGGGGTATGGCTACACCTTC.

This rearrangement joins TRBV19 to TRBJ2-3, with 13 bases lining up with TRBD2. Germline V lookup: CDR1 LNHDA, CDR2 SQIVND (reference sequence). There are 16 residues in the CDR3. V dropped 4 bases and J dropped 3; count of bases not matched to a gene: 4. The DNA of the CDR3 is TGTGCCAGTAGTAGGACTAGCGGGGGTGGGACAGATACGCAGTATTTT. Translated, it gives CASSRTSGGGTDTQYF. The complete variable domain, with remaining parts taken from reference TRBV19 and TRBJ2-3, reads DGGITQSPKYLFRKEGQNVTLSCEQNLNHDAMYWYRQDPGQGLRLIYYSQIVNDFQKGDIAEGYSVSREKKESFPLTVTSAQKNPTAFYLCASSRTSGGGTDTQYFGPGTRLTVL.

In DNA form, the CDR3 reads TGTGCTAACAACGGGAAGGTGGAGGGGGCCAACGTCCTGACTTTC. Its protein product is CANNGKVEGANVLTF. V usage is TRBV24-1 and J usage is TRBJ2-6; a weak D match, TRBD2 (5 bases). The CDR3 sequence is 15 residues long. Germline V lookup: CDR1 KGHDR, CDR2 SFDVKD.

J is TRBJ2-7 and V is TRBV4-2; the D gene is possibly TRBD2 (5 bases). Trimming stripped 0 bases from V and 4 bases from J, with 13 bases between. From germline, CDR1 is LGHNA and CDR2 YNFKEQ. The CDR3 has 15 residues. The CDR3 bases are TGTGCCAGCAGCCAAGAGATAGTCTCGGGGTACGAGCAGTACTTC. Its protein product is CASSQEIVSGYEQYF.

The J gene is TRBJ1-2, the V gene TRBV29-1; D might be TRBD1 (5 bases). V was trimmed by 3 bases and J by 4 bases, leaving 9 bases between them. The CDR3 has 12 residues. Germline V lookup: CDR1 SQVTM, CDR2 ANQGSEA. This CDR3 is CSVDDSLYGYTF. The CDR3 region has the DNA TGCAGCGTTGATGACAGCCTCTATGGCTACACCTTC.

This clone came up once. The chain combines TRBV6-5 with TRBJ1-1; D may be TRBD1 (5 bases). V lost 6 bases and J lost 1, with 12 bases in between. The CDR3 totals 14 residues. Per the germline V gene, CDR1 is MNHEY and CDR2 is SVGAGI. The CDR3 DNA follows: TGTGCCAGCAGGGGCGGGACTGAGAACACTGAAGCTTTCTTT. It is translated as CASRGGTENTEAFF.

This clone has more than one count but fewer than ten. The chain joins TRBV7-2 to TRBJ2-7; 9 bases agree with TRBD1. The CDR3 is made up of 15 amino acids. The germline V gene encodes CDR1 SGHTA and CDR2 FQGNSA. V gave up 5 bases and J gave up 6 bases; unmatched junction bases: 11. The CDR3 loop is CASSPYGTGRPEQYF. For the CDR3, the DNA is TGTGCCAGCAGCCCATATGGGACAGGGAGGCCCGAGCAGTACTTC. Filled out from reference TRBV7-2 and TRBJ2-7, the complete variable domain reads GAGVSQSPSNKVTEKGKDVELRCDPISGHTALYWYRQSLGQGLEFLIYFQGNSAPDKSGLPSDRFSAERTGGSVSTLTIQRTQQEDSAVYLCASSPYGTGRPEQYFGPGTRLTVT.

This chain joins TRBV3-1 (or the pseudogene TRBV3-2) and TRBJ1-4; D is perhaps TRBD1 (6 bases). Germline V gives CDR1 LGHDT, CDR2 YNNKEL (reference sequence). The CDR3 totals 17 residues. Trimming left V 6 bases short and J 3 bases short, with 20 bases between. The CDR3 here is CASSPSGGVVANEKLFF. DNA for the CDR3: TGTGCCAGCAGTCCAAGTGGGGGCGTTGTAGCTAATGAAAAACTGTTTTTT.

V is TRBV5-1 and J is TRBJ2-1; a weak D match, TRBD1 (5 bases). The CDR3 consists of 15 residues. Trimming took off 1 base at V and 4 bases at J, with 12 bases between the two ends. Looked up from germline, CDR1 is SGHRS and CDR2 is YFSETQ. DNA of the CDR3: TGCGCCAGCAGCTTGAGGGGTGACATTTACAATGAGCAGTTCTTC. This gives the protein CASSLRGDIYNEQFF.

This clone was seen only once. CDR3 DNA: TGTGCCAGCAGCTTAGTTACAGGGCGGGATAATTCACCCCTCCACTTT. Protein: CASSLVTGRDNSPLHF. J is TRBJ1-6 and V is TRBV7-2, with D maybe TRBD1 (6 bases). Germline V gene data show CDR1 as SGHTA and CDR2 as FQGNSA. Trimming pared 1 base from V and 5 bases from J, leaving 12 bases between. This CDR3 contains 16 residues. Variable domain in full (rest from reference TRBV7-2 and TRBJ1-6): GAGVSQSPSNKVTEKGKDVELRCDPISGHTALYWYRQSLGQGLEFLIYFQGNSAPDKSGLPSDRFSAERTGGSVSTLTIQRTQQEDSAVYLCASSLVTGRDNSPLHFGNGTRLTVT.

The rearrangement links TRBV15 to TRBJ1-1, with 9 bases matching TRBD1. This CDR3 has 15 amino acids. The V and J ends lost 9 bases and 6 bases, in that order; junction bases with no gene match: 14. Germline-derived CDR1 and CDR2 are LNHNV and YYDKDF (reference sequence). The CDR3 DNA reads as TGTGCCACGACAAGAGCCGGACAGGGGTTCTCTGAAGCTTTCTTT. Its protein is CATTRAGQGFSEAFF.